The T cell receptor (beta chain) under discussion was sequenced for a study of blood T cell repertoires in COVID-19. CDR3 length: 13 residues. Germline V gene lookup returns CDR1 LNHDA and CDR2 SQIVND (reference sequence). The V end lost 6 bases, the J end lost 4 bases, and 12 bases lay between the germline ends. Libraries were prepared by immunoSEQ multiplex PCR; TCRdb keeps only in-frame clonotypes and omits some of them. In the table there are approximately 130,000 clones, 77% of which are singletons. Sequences were obtained from peripheral blood. This clonotype originated in a man older than 75 with acute or convalescent COVID-19. The genes are TRBV19 and TRBJ1-1; the D is unclear. This CDR3 is CASRPSGGTEAFF. The CDR3 nucleotides read TGTGCCAGTAGACCTAGTGGAGGCACTGAAGCTTTCTTT.